These 11 T cell receptor beta chains originate from one sample sequenced in a study of OX40 agonist ivuxolimab in advanced cancers. Sequencing used immunoSEQ multiplex PCR; TCRdb keeps in-frame clones, though not all of them. The table includes 35,000 to 45,000 clones, roughly 90% detected once. Sequencing used CD4+ or CD8+ T cells sorted from blood, obtained in a trial of the OX40 agonist ivuxolimab. The receptor set was obtained from an adult with an advanced solid tumor such as melanoma, head and neck, liver or kidney cancer.

J is TRBJ2-7 and V is TRBV27; 11 positions match TRBD2. With 2 bases clipped from V and 7 bases from J, the junction kept 7 bases outside the gene matches. CDR1 is MNHEY, CDR2 SMNVEV, per germline (reference sequence). The CDR3 consists of 15 residues. The CDR3 sequence is CASSLRSSGRKEQYF. The DNA for the CDR3 is TGTGCCAGCAGTTTACGGTCTAGCGGGAGGAAAGAGCAGTACTTC.

This clone was seen just once. The CDR3 nucleotides read TGTGCCAGCAGTTTACGGGGCTATATGTCCTACGAGCAGTACTTC. Amino acids: CASSLRGYMSYEQYF. This chain connects TRBV27 to TRBJ2-7; D may match TRBD1 or TRBD2 (5 bases each). Germline values: CDR1 MNHEY, CDR2 SMNVEV (reference sequence). Trimming took off 2 bases at V and 1 base at J, with 12 bases between the two ends. The CDR3 loop spans 15 amino acids.

This chain uses TRBV6-5 with TRBJ2-7; no clear D. Trimming left V 7 bases short and J 6 bases short, with 16 bases between. Germline V gene lookup returns CDR1 MNHEY and CDR2 SVGAGI. CDR3 size: 13 residues. The CDR3 loop is CASTNLLSSEQYF. CDR3 sequence (DNA): TGTGCCAGCACCAATCTCTTAAGCTCCGAGCAGTACTTC.

The rearrangement joins TRBV6-6 to TRBJ2-7; possible D gene TRBD2, 7 bases. Germline-derived CDR1 and CDR2 are MNHNY and SVGAGI (reference sequence). With 8 bases removed from V and 2 bases from J, the gap between germline ends came to 22 bases. The CDR3 contains 16 residues. CDR3 in amino acids: CASRKLPGGHPYEQYF. The CDR3 coding sequence is TGTGCCAGCCGCAAACTACCGGGGGGCCATCCCTACGAGCAGTACTTC.

The J gene is TRBJ2-5, the V gene TRBV15, with D perhaps given as TRBD1 or TRBD2 (5 bases each). V lost 5 bases, J lost 2 bases, and 15 bases lay in between. The germline CDR1 and CDR2 sequences are LNHNV and YYDKDF (reference sequence). The CDR3 length is 15 residues. The CDR3 DNA sequence: TGTGCCACCAGCGGAGGTCCGGGGCCTCAAGAGACCCAGTACTTC. Amino acid sequence: CATSGGPGPQETQYF.

The chain joins TRBV5-4 to TRBJ2-7; 11 nucleotides agree with TRBD2. The V segment lost 4 bases and the J segment 3 bases; nucleotides outside the gene matches: 3. The CDR3 is 14 amino acids. Germline CDR1 is SGHNT and CDR2 is YYREEE (reference sequence). CDR3 sequence: CASSTGTSGYEQYF. DNA for the CDR3: TGTGCCAGCAGCACCGGGACTAGCGGCTACGAGCAGTACTTC.

The chain uses TRBV6-6 and TRBJ1-2; 8 bases fit TRBD1. This CDR3 is built from 15 residues. The V and J ends lost 7 bases and 4 bases, in that order; junction bases with no gene match: 11. CDR1 is MNHNY and CDR2 is SVGAGI in the germline V gene (reference sequence). Here the CDR3 DNA reads TGTGCCAGCAACGGAGGGACAGGACCAGCCTATGGCTACACCTTC. It specifies CASNGGTGPAYGYTF.

The genes are TRBV5-6 and TRBJ2-7, with D perhaps given as TRBD1 or TRBD2 (5 bases each). The CDR3 totals 16 residues. V was pared by 4 bases and J by 2 bases, with 19 bases between. Germline-derived CDR1 and CDR2 are SGHDT and YYEEEE. The DNA of the CDR3 is TGTGCCAGCAGCCTTTTGGATTGGGGGATCGCCTACGAGCAGTACTTC. Translating it yields CASSLLDWGIAYEQYF.

This chain connects TRBV2 to TRBJ2-7; the match to TRBD2 covers 10 bases. After removal of 6 bases from V and 0 bases from J, the junction contained 5 bases not matched to a gene. This CDR3 is 15 amino acids long. Germline V gene lookup returns CDR1 SNHLY and CDR2 FYNNEI. The CDR3 is CASRGGLAASYEQYF. The CDR3 DNA follows: TGTGCCAGCAGGGGCGGACTAGCGGCCTCCTACGAGCAGTACTTC.

The chain employs TRBV6-5 and TRBJ1-1; D not resolved. The CDR3 is 13 residues long. Trimming took 2 bases from V and 8 from J, leaving 12 bases between them. CDR1 and CDR2 (germline): MNHEY, SVGAGI. The CDR3 reads CASSYGPEGEAFF. The CDR3 DNA sequence: TGTGCCAGCAGTTACGGGCCTGAAGGGGAAGCTTTCTTT.

This clone occurred a few times. The DNA for the CDR3 is TGTGCCAGCAGTTTAAGGAGCCCATCTAACTATGGCTACACCTTC. Protein product: CASSLRSPSNYGYTF. The rearrangement uses TRBV27 and TRBJ1-2; no reliable D call. Looked up from germline, CDR1 is MNHEY and CDR2 is SMNVEV (reference sequence). The CDR3 spans 15 residues. Trimming left V 2 bases short and J 0 bases short, with 10 bases between.